The T cell receptor (beta chain) under discussion was sequenced for a study of a mutant IDH1 vaccine in newly diagnosed glioma. Study overall: Treated patients, averaging 40.4 years, were roughly 60% male and around 38% female.

Time point in this sample: week 35, safety follow-up. Alongside topical imiquimod, each dose of vaccine comprised 300 ug of mutant IDH1 20-mer peptide. Weeks 1, 3, 5, 7, 11, 15, 19 and 23 were when patients received their eight vaccinations. Astrocytomas found in donors were new, WHO grade 3 or 4, IDH1-mutant and ATRX-lost. As regards this clone: No antigen is known for it.

CDR3 length: 13 residues. Trimming pared 7 bases from V and 1 base from J, leaving 11 bases between. Germline V gene lookup returns CDR1 MNHNS and CDR2 SASEGT. Repertoires were generated with immunoSEQ multiplex PCR, while TCRdb's copy carries only in-frame clones and drops some. The data show about 40,000 clones, with 65% to 90% seen just once and just over 5% held by the top ten. The receptor was isolated from a woman aged 45-60 years with glioma. V usage is TRBV6-1 and J usage is TRBJ2-7; D remains unclear. The sequences come from PBMCs, collected from a glioma patient whose treatment included an IDH1 peptide vaccine. The CDR3 protein is CASTQGSSYEQYF. In nucleotides, the CDR3 is TGTGCCAGCACCCAAGGCTCATCCTACGAGCAGTACTTC.